This T cell receptor beta chain was captured in a study of cytomegalovirus exposure and HLA in healthy donors. It was with 60 Vbeta and 13 Jbeta primers that the PCR ran. Per the authors' pipeline: Later work found 80 million to 85 million unique TCR beta chains, with roughly 11 million shared. Sequencing used immunoSEQ multiplex PCR; TCRdb keeps in-frame clones, though not all of them. That table is the source of V, J and clone size, and D and trimming were worked out from the DNA. The sample shows around 130,000 clones, 60% to 80% of them seen only once. The J segment lost 7 bases and the V segment lost 3 bases, leaving 12 bases of the junction unmatched. The CDR3 sequence is 16 residues long. Germline CDR1 is LNHDA and CDR2 is SQIVND (reference sequence).

The sample comprised PBMCs. The TCR originated in a woman aged 25-40 years in good health and CMV-seronegative. The genes are TRBV19 and TRBJ1-5; 7 bases are a match to TRBD1. The CDR3 nucleotides read TGTGCCAGTAGTATCCAGTTTGAAGGGGGCGCGCAGCCCCAGCATTTT. The encoded protein is CASSIQFEGGAQPQHF.